The text below deals with one T cell receptor beta chain. Antigen specificity is unknown. This entry comes from a study of T cell repertoires in cytomegalovirus infection. Across the whole study: Recently identified HLA-C-restricted CMV epitopes were used, and well-studied HLA-B-restricted CMV epitopes were used as well. Evidence of both CMV infection and a matching HLA type came from public TCR beta signatures.

V shed 6 bases and J 2 bases; nucleotides not matched to a gene: 11. CDR3 size: 16 residues. The study's findings and limits: Dominating the ex vivo response were TCR beta clonotypes that were CMV-specific and HLA-C-restricted. Cumulated frequencies of public TCR beta families served to identify carriers of CMV plus the relevant HLA.

TCRdb passed the reads through MiXCR, listing each CDR3 protein once. The table has about half a million distinct CDR3 sequences, 30% to 40% seen once. Material: cultured PBMCs, obtained from culture after CMV antigen stimulation. The TCR comes from a human donor in good health (CMV status not recorded). Some clones in this sample may be carry-over from other donors' samples. The chain combines TRBV12-3 or TRBV12-4 with TRBJ2-3; TRBD2 agrees at 7 bases. Written as DNA, the CDR3 is TGTGCCAGCAGCAAAATGACTAGCCCTCCCACAGATACGCAGTATTTT. The encoded protein is CASSKMTSPPTDTQYF.